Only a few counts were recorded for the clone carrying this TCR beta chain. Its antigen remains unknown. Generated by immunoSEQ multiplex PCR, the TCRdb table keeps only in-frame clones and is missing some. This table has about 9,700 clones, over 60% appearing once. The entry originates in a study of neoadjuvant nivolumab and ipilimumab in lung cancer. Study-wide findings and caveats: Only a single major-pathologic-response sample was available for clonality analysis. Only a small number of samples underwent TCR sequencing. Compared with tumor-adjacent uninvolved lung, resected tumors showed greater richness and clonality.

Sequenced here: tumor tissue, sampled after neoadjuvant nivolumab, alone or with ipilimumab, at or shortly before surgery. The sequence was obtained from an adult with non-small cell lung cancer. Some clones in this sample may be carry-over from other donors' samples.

This CDR3 reads CAISESRLLAGIEQYF. DNA for the CDR3: TGTGCCATCAGTGAGTCGAGGCTTCTAGCGGGCATCGAGCAGTACTTC. The chain uses TRBV10-3 and TRBJ2-7; 8 bases align to TRBD2. J lost 6 bases, V lost 0 bases, and 10 bases had no gene match. The CDR3 sequence is 16 residues long. Germline CDR1 is ENHRY and CDR2 is SYGVKD.